The clone carrying this T cell receptor (beta chain) was observed many times. Germline-derived CDR1 and CDR2 are SGHKS and YYEKEE (reference sequence). This CDR3 spans 15 amino acids. Trimming left V 0 bases short and J 2 bases short, with 12 bases between. What was amplified from RNA transcripts were TCR beta CDR3 regions. A set of HTBI primers served as the primers for a first-round RT-PCR of the TCR CDR3. Each CDR3 protein gets one entry after TCRdb re-called the multiplex PCR reads with MiXCR. The repertoire has hundreds of thousands of distinct CDR3 sequences, about a third of them found once; the top ten carry roughly 30%. This sample stems from a study of T cells in Graves' hyperthyroidism and ophthalmopathy. Study-wide context: The blood sample was taken at first diagnosis, before treatment began.

Based on clinical symptoms, serum thyroxine and TRAb, thyroid ultrasound and orbital computed tomography, diagnoses were reached. PBMCs were collected from a roughly 9.7 ml volume of fresh peripheral blood. Sequenced sample: blood. The clonotype originates from a woman between 40 and 50 years old with Graves' hyperthyroidism. This rearrangement joins TRBV5-5 to TRBJ2-7, with D perhaps being TRBD1 or TRBD2 (5 bases each). The CDR3 is CASSLAIGTAYEQYF. In DNA form, the CDR3 reads TGTGCCAGCAGCTTGGCGATAGGGACCGCCTACGAGCAGTACTTC.